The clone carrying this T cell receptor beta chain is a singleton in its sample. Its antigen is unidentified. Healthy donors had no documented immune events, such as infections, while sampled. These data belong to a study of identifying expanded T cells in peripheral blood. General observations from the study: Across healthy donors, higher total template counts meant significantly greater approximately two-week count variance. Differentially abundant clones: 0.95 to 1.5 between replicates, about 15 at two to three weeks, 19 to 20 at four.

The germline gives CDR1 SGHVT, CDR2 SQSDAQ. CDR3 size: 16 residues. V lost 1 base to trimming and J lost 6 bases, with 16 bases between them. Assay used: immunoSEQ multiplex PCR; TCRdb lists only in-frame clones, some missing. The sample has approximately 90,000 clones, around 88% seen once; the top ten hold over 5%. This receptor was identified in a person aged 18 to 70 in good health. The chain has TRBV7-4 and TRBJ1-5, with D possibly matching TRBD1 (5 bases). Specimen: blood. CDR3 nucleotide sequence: TGTGCCAGCAGCTTAGATAAGGGGCCCCTAAGTCAGCCCCAGCATTTT. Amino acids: CASSLDKGPLSQPQHF.